This paragraph reports one T cell receptor (beta chain). This clonotype was counted at least ten times. What this receptor recognizes is not known. Nothing much larger sits one base from this clone, and base qualities are not available. The TCR beta CDR3 regions were amplified from RNA transcripts. The first round of RT-PCR for the TCR CDR3 was performed with the HTBI primer set and the Qiagen OneStep RT-PCR kit. Libraries were constructed in a second round of multiplex PCR, after which size selection and purification were performed. Paired-end sequencing of the libraries was performed with 100 bp reads on an Illumina HiSeq2000. The authors' analysis ran thus. SOAPnuke was used to process the raw data, throwing out any read that contained adapters or uncalled bases, had a mean Phred below 15, or lacked an exact constant-primer or identifier match. COPE v1.2.5 was used to merge the high-quality paired reads, and each unique nucleotide sequence was defined as a clonotype. MiTCR v1.1 was used to align the clonotypes against IMGT TRBV, TRBD and TRBJ reference segments. Only V-J combinations with frequency above 0.0001, covering 99.2% of repertoires, were analysed. The TCS score was defined as the ratio of F50 (clonal expansion) to E x V (chaos), calculated using BLOSUM62-based TCRdist between CDR3 peptides within each V-J. Welch's t-statistics and random forest reduced fewer than 550 V-J features to around 14, which were used in a naive Bayes classifier (R e1071). The public reads were reprocessed in TCRdb via fastp at Q25 and MiXCR, keeping in-frame beta chains. For every CDR3 protein sequence, its rows merge into one entry that carries the most common genes and DNA. TCRdb's processing, not the authors' own work, is the source of the V and J calls. Counted in this sample were fewer than 650,000 distinct CDR3 sequences; 14% of them appeared once. Jointly, the top ten make up under 7% of the sample.

Hyperthyroidism patients were newly diagnosed, with disease duration under 2 months, and aged 18 to 65 years. Any patient with an uncontrolled infection, another autoimmune disease, pregnancy or lactation was excluded. Clinical symptoms, serum thyroxine and TRAb, thyroid ultrasound, and orbital computed tomography formed the basis for the diagnoses. Blood from progressor patients was collected at the time of first diagnosis with hyperthyroidism, before any ophthalmopathy symptoms had appeared. PBMCs were separated from approximately 10 ml of fresh peripheral blood using Ficoll-Paque density gradient centrifugation. Progressor patients were initially diagnosed with Graves' hyperthyroidism and developed ophthalmopathy during follow-up. Total RNA was extracted using Trizol reagent, and RNA quality was assessed on an Agilent 2100 Bioanalyzer. This specimen belongs to a study of T cells in Graves' hyperthyroidism and ophthalmopathy (dated by TCRdb to between 2018 and 2021). With regard to the full study: Peripheral blood was collected at initial diagnosis, before any treatment. To identify TCR V-J signatures that set the groups apart, the researchers used a discovery cohort of approximately 98 patients, made up of some 41 with Graves' ophthalmopathy and some 56 with stable Graves' hyperthyroidism. Prospective prediction of ophthalmopathy was tested in an independent validation cohort consisting of some 19 hyperthyroidism patients and more than 15 patients who later progressed to ophthalmopathy. The 95 to 100 discovery patients were randomly divided into training and test sets at a 7:3 ratio. Once sampling was done, hyperthyroidism patients were given methimazole at a starting dose of 30 mg daily, whereas ophthalmopathy patients were given high-dose intravenous methylprednisolone. Thyroid tissue and blood T-cell repertoires from roughly six Graves' hyperthyroidism patients were also compared in the study. The paper reports TCR Vbeta CDR3 sequencing of over 130 peripheral blood samples: over 40 ophthalmopathy, some 80 hyperthyroidism and about 17 progressor patients.

Clipping removes 3 bases from V and 5 bases from J, with 11 as the unmatched junction base count. From cysteine to phenylalanine, the CDR3 is 17 amino acids long. Left in the record is the CDR3 DNA by itself, 51 bases read in frame from the first base. CDR1 and CDR2 are read off the germline V gene as SGHAT and FQNNGV. Study-level results and caveats: A 13 V-J signature model separated ophthalmopathy from stable hyperthyroidism, with 87.88% sensitivity and roughly 81% specificity in cross-validation and 80%/75% in testing. No statistical method was used to set the sample size in advance, and investigators knew the group allocation. During validation, the model predicted progression to ophthalmopathy a median of approximately 6 months ahead of onset, with around 71% sensitivity and 72.22% specificity. Most expanded thyroid clonotypes (frequency above 0.001) were also detected in blood, suggesting blood repertoires may reflect thyroid immune responses.

The sequence is built from TRBV11-2 and TRBJ2-1; TRBD2 matches 9 bases in the middle. Sequences were obtained from blood. This sequence was found in a woman aged 25 to 39 with Graves' hyperthyroidism that later progressed to Graves' ophthalmopathy. The DNA sequence reads TGTGCCAGCAGCTTCGAATTCGTAGCGGGAGAAAACAATGAGCAGTTCTTC. Translated, it gives CASSFEFVAGENNEQFF.